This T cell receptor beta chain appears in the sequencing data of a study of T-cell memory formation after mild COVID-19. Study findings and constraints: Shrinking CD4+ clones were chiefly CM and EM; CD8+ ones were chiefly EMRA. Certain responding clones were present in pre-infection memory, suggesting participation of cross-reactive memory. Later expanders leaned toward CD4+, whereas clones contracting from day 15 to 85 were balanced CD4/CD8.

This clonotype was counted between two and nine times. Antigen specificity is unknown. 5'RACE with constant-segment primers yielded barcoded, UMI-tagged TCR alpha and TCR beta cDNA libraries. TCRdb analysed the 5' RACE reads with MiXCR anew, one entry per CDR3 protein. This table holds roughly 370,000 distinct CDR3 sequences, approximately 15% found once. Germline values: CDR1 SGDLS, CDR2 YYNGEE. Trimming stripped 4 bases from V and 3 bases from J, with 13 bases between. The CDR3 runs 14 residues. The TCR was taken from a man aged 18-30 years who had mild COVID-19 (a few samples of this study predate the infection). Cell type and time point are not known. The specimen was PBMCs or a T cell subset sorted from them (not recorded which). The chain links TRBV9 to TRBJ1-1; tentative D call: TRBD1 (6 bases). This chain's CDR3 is CASSSGTGYTEAFF. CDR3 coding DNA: TGTGCCAGCAGCTCCGGTACAGGGTACACTGAAGCTTTCTTT.